This TCR beta chain was documented in a study of T-cell memory formation after mild COVID-19. There are 13 residues in the CDR3. The V end lost 5 bases, the J end lost 0 bases, and 7 bases lay between the germline ends. The V gene's germline CDR1 is LNHNV and CDR2 YYDKDF (reference sequence). TCRdb re-analysed the 5' RACE reads in MiXCR, keeping a single row per CDR3 protein. In the table there are 400,000 to 550,000 distinct CDR3 sequences, around 27% of which are singletons. The specimen sequenced was PBMCs or a T cell subset sorted from them (not recorded which). This sequence was found in an adult woman who had mild COVID-19 (a few samples of this study predate the infection). Cell type and time point are not known. This rearrangement joins TRBV15 to TRBJ1-2; TRBD1 is a possible D gene (5 bases). Written as DNA, the CDR3 is TGTGCCACCAGCGGGGCAGCTAACTATGGCTACACCTTC. Its translation: CATSGAANYGYTF.